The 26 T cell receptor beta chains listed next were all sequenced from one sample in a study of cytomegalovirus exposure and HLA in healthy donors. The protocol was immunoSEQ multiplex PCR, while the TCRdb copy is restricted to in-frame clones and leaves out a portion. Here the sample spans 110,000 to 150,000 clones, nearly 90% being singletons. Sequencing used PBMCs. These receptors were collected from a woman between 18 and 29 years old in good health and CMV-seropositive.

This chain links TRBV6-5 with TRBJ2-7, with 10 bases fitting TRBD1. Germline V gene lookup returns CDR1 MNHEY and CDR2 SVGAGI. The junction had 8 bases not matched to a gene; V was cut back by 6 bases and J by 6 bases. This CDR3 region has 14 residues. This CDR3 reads CASRAGTGVSEQYF. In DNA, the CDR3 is TGTGCCAGCAGGGCCGGGACAGGGGTCTCCGAGCAGTACTTC.

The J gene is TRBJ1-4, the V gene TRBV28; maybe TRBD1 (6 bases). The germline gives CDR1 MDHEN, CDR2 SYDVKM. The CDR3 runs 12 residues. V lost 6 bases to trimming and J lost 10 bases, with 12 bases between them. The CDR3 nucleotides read TGTGCCAGCAGCTCACAGGGCGGAAAACTGTTTTTT. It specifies CASSSQGGKLFF. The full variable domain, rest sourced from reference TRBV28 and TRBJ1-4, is DVKVTQSSRYLVKRTGEKVFLECVQDMDHENMFWYRQDPGLGLRLIYFSYDVKMKEKGDIPEGYSVSREKKERFSLILESASTNQTSMYLCASSSQGGKLFFGSGTQLSVL.

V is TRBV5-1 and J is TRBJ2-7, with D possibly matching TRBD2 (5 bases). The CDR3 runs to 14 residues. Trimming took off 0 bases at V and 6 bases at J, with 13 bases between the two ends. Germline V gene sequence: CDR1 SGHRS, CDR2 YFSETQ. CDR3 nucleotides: TGCGCCAGCAGCTTGGACTCGCGAGGGTCCGAGCAGTACTTC. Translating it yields CASSLDSRGSEQYF.

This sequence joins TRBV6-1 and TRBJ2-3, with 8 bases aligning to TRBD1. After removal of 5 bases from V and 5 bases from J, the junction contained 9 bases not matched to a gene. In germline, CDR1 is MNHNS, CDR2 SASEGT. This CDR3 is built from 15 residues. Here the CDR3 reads CASSQGALRGDTQYF. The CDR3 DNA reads TGTGCCAGCAGTCAGGGGGCCCTCCGTGGAGATACGCAGTATTTT.

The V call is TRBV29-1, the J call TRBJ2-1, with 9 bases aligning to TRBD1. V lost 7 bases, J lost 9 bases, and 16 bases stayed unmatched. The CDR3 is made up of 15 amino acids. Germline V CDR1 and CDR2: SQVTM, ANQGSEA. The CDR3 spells CSALPGTGYSAEQFF. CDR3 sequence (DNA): TGCAGCGCCCTCCCCGGGACAGGGTATTCTGCTGAGCAGTTCTTC.

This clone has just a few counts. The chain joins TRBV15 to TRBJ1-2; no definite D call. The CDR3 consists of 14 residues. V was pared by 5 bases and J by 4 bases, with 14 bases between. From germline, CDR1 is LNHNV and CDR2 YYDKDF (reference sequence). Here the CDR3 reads CATSPRAEIYGYTF. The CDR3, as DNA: TGTGCCACCAGCCCGCGTGCCGAAATCTATGGCTACACCTTC.

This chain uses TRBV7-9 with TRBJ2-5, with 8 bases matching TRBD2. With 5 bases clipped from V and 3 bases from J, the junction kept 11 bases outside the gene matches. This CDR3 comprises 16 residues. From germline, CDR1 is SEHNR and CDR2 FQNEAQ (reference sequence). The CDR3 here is CASSAPRGGRKETQYF. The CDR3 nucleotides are TGTGCCAGCAGCGCGCCCCGCGGGGGGAGAAAAGAGACCCAGTACTTC.

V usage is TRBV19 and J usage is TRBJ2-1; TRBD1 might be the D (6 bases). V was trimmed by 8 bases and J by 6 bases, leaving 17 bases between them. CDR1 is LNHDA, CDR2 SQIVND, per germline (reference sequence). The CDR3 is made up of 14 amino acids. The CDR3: CASAGDGVSNEQFF. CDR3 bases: TGTGCCAGTGCAGGGGACGGTGTTTCCAATGAGCAGTTCTTC.

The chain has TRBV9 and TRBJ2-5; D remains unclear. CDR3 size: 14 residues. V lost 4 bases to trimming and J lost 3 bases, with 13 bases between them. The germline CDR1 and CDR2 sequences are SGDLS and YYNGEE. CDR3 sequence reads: CASSPTVREETQYF. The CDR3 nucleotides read TGTGCCAGCAGCCCAACCGTGCGCGAAGAGACCCAGTACTTC.

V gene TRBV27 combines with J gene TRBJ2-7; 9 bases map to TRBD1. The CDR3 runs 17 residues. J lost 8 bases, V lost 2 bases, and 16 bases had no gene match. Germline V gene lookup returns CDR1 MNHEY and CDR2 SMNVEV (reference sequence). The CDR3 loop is CASSLGGQGPFPYQQYF. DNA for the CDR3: TGTGCCAGCAGTTTAGGGGGACAGGGACCTTTCCCGTACCAGCAGTACTTC.

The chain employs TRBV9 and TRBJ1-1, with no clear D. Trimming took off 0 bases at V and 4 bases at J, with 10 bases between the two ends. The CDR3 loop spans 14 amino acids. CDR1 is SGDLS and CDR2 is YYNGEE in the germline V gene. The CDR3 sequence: CASSVGQVATEAFF. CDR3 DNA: TGTGCCAGCAGCGTAGGGCAGGTGGCCACTGAAGCTTTCTTT.

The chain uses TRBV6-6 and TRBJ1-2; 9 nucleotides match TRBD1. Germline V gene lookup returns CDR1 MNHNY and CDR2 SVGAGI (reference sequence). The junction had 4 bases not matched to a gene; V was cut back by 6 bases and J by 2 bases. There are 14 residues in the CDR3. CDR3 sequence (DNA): TGTGCCAGCAGGGCCGGGACAGGGAACTATGGCTACACCTTC. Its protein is CASRAGTGNYGYTF.

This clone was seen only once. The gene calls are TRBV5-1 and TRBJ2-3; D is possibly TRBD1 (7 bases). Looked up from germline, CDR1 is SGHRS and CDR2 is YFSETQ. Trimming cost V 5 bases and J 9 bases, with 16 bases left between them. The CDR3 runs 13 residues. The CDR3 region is CASRATGEETQYF. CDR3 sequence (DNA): TGCGCCAGCAGAGCTACAGGGGAGGAGACGCAGTATTTT.

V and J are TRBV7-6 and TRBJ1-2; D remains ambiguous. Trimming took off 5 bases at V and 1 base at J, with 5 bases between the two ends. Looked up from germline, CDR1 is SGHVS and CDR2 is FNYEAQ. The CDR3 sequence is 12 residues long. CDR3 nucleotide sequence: TGTGCCAGCAGCCAGGATAACTATGGCTACACCTTC. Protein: CASSQDNYGYTF.

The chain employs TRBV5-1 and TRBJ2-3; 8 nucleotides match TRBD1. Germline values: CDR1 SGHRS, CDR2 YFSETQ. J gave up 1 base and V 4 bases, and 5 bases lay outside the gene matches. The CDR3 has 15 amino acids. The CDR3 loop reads CASSTRDRRTDTQYF. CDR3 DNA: TGCGCCAGCAGCACCCGGGACAGGCGCACAGATACGCAGTATTTT.

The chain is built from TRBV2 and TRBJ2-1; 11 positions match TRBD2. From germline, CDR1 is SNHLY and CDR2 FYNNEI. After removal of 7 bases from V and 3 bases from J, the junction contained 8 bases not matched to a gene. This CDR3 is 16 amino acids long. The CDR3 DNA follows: TGTGCCAGCACCCTAGGACTAGCGGGTATCTACAATGAGCAGTTCTTC. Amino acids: CASTLGLAGIYNEQFF.

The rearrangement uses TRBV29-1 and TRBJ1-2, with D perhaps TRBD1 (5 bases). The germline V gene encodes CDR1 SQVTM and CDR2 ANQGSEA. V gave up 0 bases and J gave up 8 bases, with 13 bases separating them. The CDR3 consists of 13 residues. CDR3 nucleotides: TGCAGCGTTGAAGAAGTCGGGGGAGGAGGCTACACCTTC. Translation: CSVEEVGGGGYTF.

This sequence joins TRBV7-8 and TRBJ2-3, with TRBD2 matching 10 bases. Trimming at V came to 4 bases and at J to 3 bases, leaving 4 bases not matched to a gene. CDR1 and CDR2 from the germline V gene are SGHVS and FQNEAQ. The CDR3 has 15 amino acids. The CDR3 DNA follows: TGTGCCAGCAGCTCCCAAGCGGGGGGGACAGATACGCAGTATTTT. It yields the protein CASSSQAGGTDTQYF. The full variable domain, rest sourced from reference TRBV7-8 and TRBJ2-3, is GAGVSQSPRYKVAKRGQDVALRCDPISGHVSLFWYQQALGQGPEFLTYFQNEAQLDKSGLPSDRFFAERPEGSVSTLKIQRTQQEDSAVYLCASSSQAGGTDTQYFGPGTRLTVL.

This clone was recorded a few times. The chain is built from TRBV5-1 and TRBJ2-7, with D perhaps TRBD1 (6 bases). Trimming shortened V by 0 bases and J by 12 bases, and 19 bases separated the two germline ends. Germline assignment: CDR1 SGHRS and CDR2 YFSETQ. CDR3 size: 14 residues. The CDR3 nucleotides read TGCGCCAGCAGCTTGGAGGCAGGGGTGCCCCTGTGGTACTTC. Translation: CASSLEAGVPLWYF.

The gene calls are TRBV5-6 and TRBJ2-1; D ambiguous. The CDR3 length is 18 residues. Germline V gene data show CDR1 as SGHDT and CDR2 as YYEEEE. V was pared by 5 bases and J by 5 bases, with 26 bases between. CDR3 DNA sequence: TGTGCCAGCAGGTCACTTGGGCCCCTCTCCGGTACCCACAATGAGCAGTTCTTC. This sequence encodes CASRSLGPLSGTHNEQFF.

The CDR3 protein is CAWSGQGESGYTF. The CDR3 nucleotides read TGTGCCTGGAGTGGACAGGGGGAGAGTGGCTACACCTTC. The genes are TRBV30 and TRBJ1-2, with 9 positions matching TRBD1. Germline V gives CDR1 GTSNPN, CDR2 SVGIG (reference sequence). J lost 7 bases, V lost 1 base, and 4 bases had no gene match. CDR3 length: 13 amino acids.

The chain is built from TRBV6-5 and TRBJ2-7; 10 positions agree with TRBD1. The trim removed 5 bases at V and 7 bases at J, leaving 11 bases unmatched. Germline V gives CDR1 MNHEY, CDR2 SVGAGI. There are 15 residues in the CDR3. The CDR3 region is CASSRNRDRGGEQYF. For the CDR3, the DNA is TGTGCCAGCAGTCGAAACCGGGACAGGGGTGGGGAGCAGTACTTC.

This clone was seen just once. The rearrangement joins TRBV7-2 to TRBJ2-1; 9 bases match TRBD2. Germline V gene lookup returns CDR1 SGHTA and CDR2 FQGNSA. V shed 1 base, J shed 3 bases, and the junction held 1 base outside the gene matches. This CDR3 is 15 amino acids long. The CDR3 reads CASSLELAGYNEQFF. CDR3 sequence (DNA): TGTGCCAGCAGCTTAGAACTAGCGGGCTACAATGAGCAGTTCTTC.

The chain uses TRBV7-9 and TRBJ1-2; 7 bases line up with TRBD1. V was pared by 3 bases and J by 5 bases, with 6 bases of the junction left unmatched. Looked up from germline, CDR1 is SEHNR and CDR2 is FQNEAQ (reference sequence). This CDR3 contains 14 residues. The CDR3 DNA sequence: TGTGCCAGCAGCTTGACAGGGCAAAAATATGGCTACACCTTC. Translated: CASSLTGQKYGYTF.

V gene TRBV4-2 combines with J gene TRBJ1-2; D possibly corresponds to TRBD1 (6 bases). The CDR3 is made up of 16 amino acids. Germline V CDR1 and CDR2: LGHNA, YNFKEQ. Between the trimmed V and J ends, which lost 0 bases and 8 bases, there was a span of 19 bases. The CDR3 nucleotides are TGTGCCAGCAGCCAAGAAGTAGGGACACTAAAAGAGGGCTACACCTTC. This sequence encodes CASSQEVGTLKEGYTF.

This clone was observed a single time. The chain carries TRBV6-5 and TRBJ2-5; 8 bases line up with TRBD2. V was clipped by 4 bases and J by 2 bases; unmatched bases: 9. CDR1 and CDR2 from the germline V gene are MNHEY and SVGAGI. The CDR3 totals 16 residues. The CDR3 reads CASSSLAGRGQETQYF. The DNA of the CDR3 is TGTGCCAGCAGTTCGTTAGCGGGGAGGGGGCAAGAGACCCAGTACTTC.